This TCR beta chain was profiled in a study of T cells in localized non-small cell lung cancer. Sequenced by immunoSEQ multiplex PCR; TCRdb stores in-frame clones only, minus some. The table shows 8,000 or so clones, with roughly 92% occurring only once. Study conclusions and caveats: Uninvolved adjacent lung had more T cell clonality than any other tissue, topping tumor. Greater T cell density in blood accompanied longer overall survival.

The V gene's germline CDR1 is LGHNA and CDR2 YNFKEQ. V gave up 2 bases and J gave up 1 base; unmatched junction bases: 6. This CDR3 comprises 17 residues. A note on this clone: Its target is unknown.

Sample: peripheral blood, taken before any cancer treatment. This sequence originates from a woman aged 40-70 years with stage I lung adenocarcinoma. This chain links TRBV4-2 with TRBJ2-3; 10 nucleotides match TRBD2. CDR3 nucleotide sequence: TGTGCCAGCAGCCAAACATCCGGACTAGCGGGCACAGATACGCAGTATTTT. Amino acid sequence: CASSQTSGLAGTDTQYF.